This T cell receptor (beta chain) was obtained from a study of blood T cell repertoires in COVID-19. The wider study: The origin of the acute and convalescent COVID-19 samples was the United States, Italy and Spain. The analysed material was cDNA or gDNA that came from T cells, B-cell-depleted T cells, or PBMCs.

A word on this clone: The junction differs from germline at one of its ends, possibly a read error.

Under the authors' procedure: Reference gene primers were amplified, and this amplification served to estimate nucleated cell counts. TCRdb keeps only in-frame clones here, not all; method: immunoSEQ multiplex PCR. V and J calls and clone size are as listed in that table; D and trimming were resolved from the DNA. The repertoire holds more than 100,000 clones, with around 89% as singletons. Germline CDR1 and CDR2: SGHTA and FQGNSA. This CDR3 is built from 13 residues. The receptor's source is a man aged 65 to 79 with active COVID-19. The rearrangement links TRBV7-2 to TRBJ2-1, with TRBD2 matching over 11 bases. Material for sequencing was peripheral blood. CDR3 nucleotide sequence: TGTGCCAGCAGACCTACGGCCGGGACTAGCGGCCTCTTC. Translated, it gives CASRPTAGTSGLF. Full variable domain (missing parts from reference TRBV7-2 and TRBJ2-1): GAGVSQSPSNKVTEKGKDVELRCDPISGHTALYWYRQSLGQGLEFLIYFQGNSAPDKSGLPSDRFSAERTGGSVSTLTIQRTQQEDSAVYLCASRPTAGTSGLFGPGTRLTVL.